These 14 T cell receptor beta chains came from one sample sequenced in a study of T cell responses to AZD1222 COVID-19 vaccine (dated by TCRdb to about 2021). The library relied on the immunoSEQ multiplex PCR assay. TCRdb obtained this table from immuneACCESS and retained in-frame rearrangements with V and J assigned. These tables miss some clones; where compared with another copy, unresolved V genes account for less than half of the shortfall, and the remainder is unexplained. The sample contains 75,000 or so clones, around 93% of them found a single time. Around 28% of the sample goes to the ten largest clones. Explained via the paper, the time point label denotes: about 28 days (+/-7) after the second vaccine dose. The sample here was peripheral blood, taken 28 days after the second AZD1222 dose. Source of these receptors: an adult who received the AZD1222 COVID-19 vaccine.

This chain uses TRBV5-1 with TRBJ1-2; 10 bases align to TRBD1. The CDR3 has 16 amino acids. Germline-derived CDR1 and CDR2 are SGHRS and YFSETQ. V lost 3 bases and J lost 7; bases outside the gene matches: 12. The CDR3 spells CASSSFATGGASGYTF. The DNA of the CDR3 is TGCGCCAGCAGCTCTTTCGCGACAGGGGGCGCATCTGGCTACACCTTC.

The table lists this clone with a count of one. This sequence joins TRBV28 and TRBJ1-6; unclear D gene. Deletions cut 1 base from V and 7 bases from J, with 5 bases between. The CDR3 contains 13 residues. Germline CDR1 MDHEN, CDR2 SYDVKM. In nucleotides, the CDR3 is TGTGCCAGCAGTTTATCCGGGAATTCACCCCTCCACTTT. Its protein is CASSLSGNSPLHF.

The J gene is TRBJ2-2, the V gene TRBV28; the D is unclear. The ends were cut back, 6 bases at V and 7 bases at J, with 9 bases in the middle. The V gene's germline CDR1 is MDHEN and CDR2 SYDVKM. The CDR3 length is 12 residues. CDR3: CASSWAGGELFF. As DNA, the CDR3 is TGTGCCAGCAGCTGGGCCGGCGGGGAGCTGTTTTTT. Based on the CDR3 plus reference TRBV28 and TRBJ2-2, the full variable domain is DVKVTQSSRYLVKRTGEKVFLECVQDMDHENMFWYRQDPGLGLRLIYFSYDVKMKEKGDIPEGYSVSREKKERFSLILESASTNQTSMYLCASSWAGGELFFGEGSRLTVL.

The V gene is TRBV19, the J gene TRBJ2-2, with D perhaps matching TRBD2 (6 bases). V lost 4 bases and J lost 0, with 12 bases in between. Germline CDR1 reads LNHDA; CDR2 reads SQIVND (reference sequence). The CDR3 consists of 16 residues. DNA for the CDR3: TGTGCCAGTAGTAAATCTAGCGCCTCGAACACCGGGGAGCTGTTTTTT. This encodes CASSKSSASNTGELFF.

The chain is built from TRBV15 and TRBJ1-4; D is unresolved. V lost 1 base and J lost 3, with 9 bases in between. Germline V gene data show CDR1 as LNHNV and CDR2 as YYDKDF (reference sequence). The CDR3 totals 15 residues. DNA of the CDR3: TGTGCCACCAGCAGAGTTCGGGCCCCTAATGAAAAACTGTTTTTT. It yields the protein CATSRVRAPNEKLFF.

The rearrangement links TRBV7-9 to TRBJ2-1; TRBD2 matches at 11 bases. The V and J ends lost 3 bases and 4 bases, in that order; junction bases with no gene match: 8. CDR1 and CDR2 from the germline V gene are SEHNR and FQNEAQ (reference sequence). The CDR3 length is 17 residues. The CDR3 sequence: CASSFLLAGGPYNEQFF. For the CDR3, the DNA is TGTGCCAGCAGCTTCCTGTTAGCGGGAGGGCCATACAATGAGCAGTTCTTC. The variable domain in full, completed from reference TRBV7-9 and TRBJ2-1, reads DTGVSQNPRHKITKRGQNVTFRCDPISEHNRLYWYRQTLGQGPEFLTYFQNEAQLEKSRLLSDRFSAERPKGSFSTLEIQRTEQGDSAMYLCASSFLLAGGPYNEQFFGPGTRLTVL.

The rearrangement uses TRBV30 and TRBJ2-5, with a tentative D call TRBD2 (6 bases). V dropped 0 bases and J dropped 7 bases, with 15 bases sitting between them. This CDR3 contains 14 residues. Germline V gives CDR1 GTSNPN, CDR2 SVGIG (reference sequence). The CDR3 loop is CAWSVLRGGRTQYF. DNA of the CDR3: TGTGCCTGGAGTGTCCTGCGGGGTGGGAGGACCCAGTACTTC. The full variable domain, in which reference TRBV30 and TRBJ2-5 provide the parts outside the CDR3, is SQTIHQWPATLVQPVGSPLSLECTVEGTSNPNLYWYRQAAGRGLQLLFYSVGIGQISSEVPQNLSASRPQDRQFILSSKKLLLSDSGFYLCAWSVLRGGRTQYFGPGTRLLVL.

This chain links TRBV12-5 with TRBJ2-1; a weak D match, TRBD2 (5 bases). V shed 3 bases and J shed 0 bases, with 6 bases lying between them. This CDR3 is 14 amino acids long. Germline V lookup: CDR1 LGHNT, CDR2 FRNRAP. The CDR3 sequence is CASGLGSSYNEQFF. CDR3 in DNA: TGTGCTAGTGGTTTAGGGAGCTCCTACAATGAGCAGTTCTTC.

The chain joins TRBV2 to TRBJ2-7; D unclear. The CDR3 consists of 12 residues. V was clipped by 7 bases and J by 3 bases, with 10 bases between them. Germline CDR1 reads SNHLY; CDR2 reads FYNNEI. CDR3 in amino acids: CASNRQLYEQYF. The CDR3 nucleotides read TGTGCCAGCAACCGACAACTCTACGAGCAGTACTTC.

This chain links TRBV7-2 with TRBJ2-2; D gene unclear. V was shortened by 2 bases and J by 4 bases, with 8 bases between the two germline ends. Germline assignment: CDR1 SGHTA and CDR2 FQGNSA. This CDR3 comprises 14 residues. CDR3 in amino acids: CASSLTLGTGELFF. In nucleotides, the CDR3 is TGTGCCAGCAGCTTAACACTGGGCACCGGGGAGCTGTTTTTT.

V is TRBV5-4 and J is TRBJ2-7; D assignment may be TRBD1 or TRBD2 (5 bases each). Germline assignment: CDR1 SGHNT and CDR2 YYREEE (reference sequence). The V gene lost 4 bases and the J gene lost 2 bases, with 10 bases spanning the gap. The CDR3 loop spans 13 amino acids. The CDR3 DNA reads TGTGCCAGCAGCCAACTAGGGGCCTACGAGCAGTACTTC. It is translated as CASSQLGAYEQYF. The variable domain in full, with the rest retrieved from reference TRBV5-4 and TRBJ2-7, is ETGVTQSPTHLIKTRGQQVTLRCSSQSGHNTVSWYQQALGQGPQFIFQYYREEENGRGNFPPRFSGLQFPNYSSELNVNALELDDSALYLCASSQLGAYEQYFGPGTRLTVT.

The chain couples TRBV28 to TRBJ1-6, with TRBD1 identical over 7 bases. V lost 6 bases and J lost 9; bases outside the gene matches: 8. Germline V CDR1 and CDR2: MDHEN, SYDVKM. The CDR3 consists of 14 residues. CDR3 amino acids: CASRVQGFISPLHF. The CDR3 coding sequence is TGTGCCAGCAGAGTACAGGGGTTTATTTCACCCCTCCACTTT.

This chain uses TRBV7-9 with TRBJ2-1; 7 bases align to TRBD1. The CDR3 is 15 residues long. Germline CDR1 SEHNR, CDR2 FQNEAQ (reference sequence). The V and J ends lost 1 base and 1 base, in that order; junction bases with no gene match: 1. The CDR3 here is CASSLEGQSYNEQFF. The CDR3, as DNA: TGTGCCAGCAGCTTAGAGGGACAGTCCTACAATGAGCAGTTCTTC.

This chain joins TRBV28 and TRBJ2-7; 7 bases fit TRBD1. With V trimmed by 4 bases and J by 0 bases, 3 bases remained unmatched. This CDR3 comprises 14 residues. Germline assignment: CDR1 MDHEN and CDR2 SYDVKM. The CDR3 protein is CASSWTGRSYEQYF. CDR3 DNA: TGTGCCAGCAGTTGGACAGGTCGCTCCTACGAGCAGTACTTC.